A selection of T cell receptor beta chains follows, all from one sample in a study of CD8+CD57+ T cells in acquired aplastic anemia. TCRdb ran MiXCR on the reads and lists one entry per CDR3 protein. Of some 120,000 distinct CDR3 sequences in the sample, over 45% were seen once. Sequencing was performed on sorted CD4+, CD8+, or CD8+CD57+ T cells (not recorded which) from PBMCs. The receptors were gathered from a human donor in good health, serving as a control. Both conserved end residues are part of each CDR3. D genes are given only for firm matches. Size is stated for part of the rows, as once, few or many counts, or as a class when the clone is expanded.

J	V	size	D	CDR3
TRBJ2-7	TRBV12-3/TRBV12-4	once	TRBD2	CASSLAASGGVDEQYF
TRBJ1-5	TRBV18	many	TRBD1	CASSPGTGGGQPQHF
TRBJ2-7	TRBV20-1	once	TRBD1	CSASLGDRGSYEQYF
TRBJ1-5	TRBV29-1	.	.	CSVAENSNQPQHF
TRBJ2-7	TRBV10-3	once	TRBD2	CAISIGLAGGREQYF
TRBJ2-7	TRBV19	.	TRBD2	CASSPSGGTYEQYF
TRBJ1-4	TRBV18	many	.	CASSPTEGGEKLFF
TRBJ2-7	TRBV19	.	.	CASSISSVTYEQYF
TRBJ2-5	TRBV9	many	TRBD2	CASNSGGASRETQYF
TRBJ2-3	TRBV19	many	TRBD1	CASNDRTGGFFGTQYF
TRBJ2-7	TRBV12-3/TRBV12-4	many	.	CASSGGAYEQYF
TRBJ1-2	TRBV2	many	TRBD1	CASSLGQGNYGYTF
TRBJ2-5	TRBV19	.	.	CASSMRVGETQYF
TRBJ2-3	TRBV9	.	TRBD1	CASSLHGQGSGWSDTQYF
TRBJ2-3	TRBV11-2	.	TRBD2	CASSQSGGAQDTQYF
TRBJ1-2	TRBV20-1	many	TRBD1	CSARDRLDRASNYGYTF
TRBJ2-7	TRBV5-4	many	TRBD1	CASSVQGVVLGEQYF
TRBJ1-5	TRBV7-9	.	.	CASSSMNQPQHF
TRBJ2-1	TRBV25-1	.	TRBD2	CASRELAGVTNEQFF
TRBJ2-5	TRBV6-2/TRBV6-3	many	TRBD1	CASSYLGQGMETQYF
TRBJ2-7	TRBV7-3	.	.	CASSLNVVSYEQYF
TRBJ1-5	TRBV29-1	few	TRBD1	CSVEDRDGQPQHF
TRBJ1-2	TRBV10-3	.	TRBD1	CATTPGQGNYGYTF
TRBJ2-1	TRBV20-1	many	.	CSARDGDSYNEQFF
TRBJ1-1	TRBV7-2	many	.	CASSTARVPMRAFF